Described below is a single TCR beta chain sequence and its context. Its antigen is as yet unknown. Per the germline V gene, CDR1 is MNHEY and CDR2 is SVGAGI. The germline V and J ends were trimmed by 0 bases and 0 bases, with 9 bases remaining between them. CDR3 length: 16 residues. The source of the sample is a study of cytomegalovirus exposure and HLA in healthy donors. TCRdb's table, derived via immunoSEQ multiplex PCR, lists solely in-frame clones and lacks some. The sample shows about 220,000 clones, approximately 88% of them seen only once. Findings and caveats of the study: Among the CMV-associated chains, a few were confirmed in vitro as specific for CMV antigens. The investigators catalogued 164 TCR beta chains as cytomegalovirus-associated.

The receptor was derived from a woman in her thirties in good health and CMV-seropositive. Sample: PBMCs. The chain couples TRBV6-5 to TRBJ2-1; perhaps TRBD1 as D (5 bases). CDR3 region: CASSYSVDSSYNEQFF. The CDR3 nucleotides read TGTGCCAGCAGTTACTCGGTCGACAGCTCCTACAATGAGCAGTTCTTC.